The entry below describes one TCR beta chain. Those enrolled, adults aged about 18 to 89 years, came from about 24 US areas. Authors' analysis steps: Nucleated cell counts were estimated from reference gene primer amplification. Clones were read by immunoSEQ multiplex PCR, and TCRdb kept only the in-frame ones, dropping some. D and trimming were read from the DNA, whereas the V and J calls and clone size are those reported in that table. The sample holds 300,000 or so clones; 85% to 90% are singletons and the top ten take under 3%. The sample belongs to a study of blood T cell repertoires in COVID-19. On the study more broadly: COVID-19 samples from acute and convalescent phases originated in the United States, Italy and Spain. The cDNA or gDNA used as material had been derived from T cells, B-cell-depleted T cells, or PBMCs.

CDR3 length: 15 amino acids. Germline CDR1 and CDR2: SGHKS and YYEKEE (reference sequence). V gave up 4 bases and J gave up 5 bases, with 15 bases separating them. The sequence came from a woman aged 45-59 years who had been exposed to COVID-19. What was sequenced was PBMCs or T cells enriched from blood (not recorded which). The chain recombines TRBV5-5 with TRBJ1-4; D not resolved. The CDR3 nucleotides read TGTGCCAGCAGCGTCGGAGGATCCCAAAATGAAAAACTGTTTTTT. Amino acid sequence: CASSVGGSQNEKLFF.